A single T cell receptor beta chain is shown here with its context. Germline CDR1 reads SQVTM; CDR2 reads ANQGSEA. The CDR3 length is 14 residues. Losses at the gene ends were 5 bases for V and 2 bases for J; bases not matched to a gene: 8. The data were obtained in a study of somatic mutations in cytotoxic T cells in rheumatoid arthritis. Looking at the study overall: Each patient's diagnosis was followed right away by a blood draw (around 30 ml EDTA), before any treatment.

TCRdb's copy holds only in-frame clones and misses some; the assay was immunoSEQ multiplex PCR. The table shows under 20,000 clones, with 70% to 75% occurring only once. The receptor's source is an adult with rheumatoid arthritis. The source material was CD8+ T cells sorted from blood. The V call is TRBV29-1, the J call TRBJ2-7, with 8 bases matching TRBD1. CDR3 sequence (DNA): TGCAGCGTTCTACGGACAGGGTACCCCTACGAGCAGTACTTC. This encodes CSVLRTGYPYEQYF.